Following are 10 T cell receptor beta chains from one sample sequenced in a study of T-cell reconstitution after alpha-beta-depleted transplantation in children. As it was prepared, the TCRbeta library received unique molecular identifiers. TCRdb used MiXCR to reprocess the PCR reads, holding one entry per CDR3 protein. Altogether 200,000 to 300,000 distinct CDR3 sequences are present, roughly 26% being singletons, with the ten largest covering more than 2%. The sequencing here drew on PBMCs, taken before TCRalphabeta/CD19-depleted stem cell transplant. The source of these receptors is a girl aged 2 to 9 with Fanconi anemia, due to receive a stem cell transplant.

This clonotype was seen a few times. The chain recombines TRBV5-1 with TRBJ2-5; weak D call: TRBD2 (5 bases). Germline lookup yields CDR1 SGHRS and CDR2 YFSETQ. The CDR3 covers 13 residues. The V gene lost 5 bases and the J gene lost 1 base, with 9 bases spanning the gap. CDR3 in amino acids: CASSVEGQETQYF. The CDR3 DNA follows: TGCGCCAGCAGTGTCGAGGGCCAAGAGACCCAGTACTTC.

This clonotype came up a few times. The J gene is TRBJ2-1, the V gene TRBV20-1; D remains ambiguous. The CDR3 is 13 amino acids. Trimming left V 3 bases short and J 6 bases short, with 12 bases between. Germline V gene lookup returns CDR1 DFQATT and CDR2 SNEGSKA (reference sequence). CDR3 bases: TGCAGTGCTAGCCACCCTGGTCCCAATGAGCAGTTCTTC. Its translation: CSASHPGPNEQFF.

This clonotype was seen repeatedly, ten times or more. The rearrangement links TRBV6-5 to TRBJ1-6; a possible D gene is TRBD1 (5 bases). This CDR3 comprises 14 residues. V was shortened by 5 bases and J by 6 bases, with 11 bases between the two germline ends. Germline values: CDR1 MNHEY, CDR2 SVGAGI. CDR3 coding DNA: TGTGCCAGCAGTCGAGACAGTCTTAATTCACCCCTCCACTTT. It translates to CASSRDSLNSPLHF.

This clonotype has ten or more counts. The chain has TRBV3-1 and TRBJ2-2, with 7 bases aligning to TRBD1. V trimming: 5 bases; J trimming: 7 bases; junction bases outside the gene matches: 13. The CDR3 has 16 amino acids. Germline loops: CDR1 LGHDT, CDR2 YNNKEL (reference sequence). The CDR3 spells CASSYYRGEHDGELFF. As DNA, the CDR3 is TGTGCCAGCAGCTATTACAGGGGCGAACACGACGGGGAGCTGTTTTTT.

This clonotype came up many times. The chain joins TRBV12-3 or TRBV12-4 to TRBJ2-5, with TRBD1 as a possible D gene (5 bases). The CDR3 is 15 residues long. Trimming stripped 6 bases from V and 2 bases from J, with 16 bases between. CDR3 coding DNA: TGTGCCAGCAGCTCTCTAGGGGCTGGTCAAGAGACCCAGTACTTC. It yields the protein CASSSLGAGQETQYF.

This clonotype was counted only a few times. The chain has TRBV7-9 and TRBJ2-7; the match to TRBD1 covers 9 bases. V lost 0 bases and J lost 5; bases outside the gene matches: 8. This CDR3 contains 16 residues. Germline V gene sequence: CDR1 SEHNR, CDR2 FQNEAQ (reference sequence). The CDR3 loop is CASSLAAGTGTHEQYF. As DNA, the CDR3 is TGTGCCAGCAGCTTAGCCGCCGGGACAGGGACCCACGAGCAGTACTTC.

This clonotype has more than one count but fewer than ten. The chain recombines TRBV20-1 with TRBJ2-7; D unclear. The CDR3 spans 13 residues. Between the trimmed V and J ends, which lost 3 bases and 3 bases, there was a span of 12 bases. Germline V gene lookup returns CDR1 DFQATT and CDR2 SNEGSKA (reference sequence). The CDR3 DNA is TGCAGTGCTAGTAAGGGCGGCCACTACGAGCAGTACTTC. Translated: CSASKGGHYEQYF.

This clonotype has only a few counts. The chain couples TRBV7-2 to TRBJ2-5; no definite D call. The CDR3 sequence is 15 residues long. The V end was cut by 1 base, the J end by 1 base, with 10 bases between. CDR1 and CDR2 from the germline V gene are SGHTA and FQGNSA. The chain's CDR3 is CASSLDGRSQETQYF. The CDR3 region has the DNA TGTGCCAGCAGCTTAGATGGACGTAGCCAAGAGACCCAGTACTTC.

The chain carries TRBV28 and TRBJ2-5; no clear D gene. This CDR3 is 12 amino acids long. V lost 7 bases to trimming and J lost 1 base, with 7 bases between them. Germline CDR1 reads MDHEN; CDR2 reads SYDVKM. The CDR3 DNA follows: TGTGCCAGCAAAGGCCCCCAAGAGACCCAGTACTTC. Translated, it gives CASKGPQETQYF.

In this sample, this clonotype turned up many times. The CDR3: CSASSLIGPDEQFF. The CDR3 region has the DNA TGCAGTGCTAGCTCTCTCATCGGTCCTGATGAGCAGTTCTTC. The gene calls are TRBV20-1 and TRBJ2-1, with D unclear. The germline CDR1 and CDR2 sequences are DFQATT and SNEGSKA (reference sequence). The germline V and J ends were trimmed by 3 bases and 8 bases, with 17 bases remaining between them. The CDR3 is 14 residues long.